These 11 T cell receptor beta chains were all obtained from the same sample, sequenced in a study of long-term antiretroviral therapy in people with HIV. Run at survey level, the immunoSEQ assay was version v3.0. TCRdb's copy holds only in-frame clones and misses some; the assay was immunoSEQ multiplex PCR. The sample has fewer than 35,000 clones, approximately 78% seen once. Material: unsorted PBMCs, obtained 2.9 years after starting antiretroviral therapy. The source of these receptors is a man between 45 and 60 years old with HIV.

The rearrangement joins TRBV27 to TRBJ2-7; 7 bases fit TRBD1. This CDR3 has 14 residues. Germline values: CDR1 MNHEY, CDR2 SMNVEV (reference sequence). J lost 4 bases, V lost 5 bases, and 8 bases had no gene match. The CDR3: CASSPRTGDYEQYF. In nucleotides, the CDR3 is TGTGCCAGCAGTCCCCGGACAGGCGATTACGAGCAGTACTTC.

The chain uses TRBV20-1 and TRBJ1-1, with D unresolved. V was shortened by 4 bases and J by 1 base, with 4 bases between the two germline ends. This CDR3 spans 11 amino acids. Germline V gene data show CDR1 as DFQATT and CDR2 as SNEGSKA (reference sequence). The DNA for the CDR3 is TGCAGTGCTACCCCGAACACTGAAGCTTTCTTT. This sequence encodes CSATPNTEAFF.

The chain recombines TRBV11-2 with TRBJ2-3; D unclear. The CDR3 loop spans 12 amino acids. Looked up from germline, CDR1 is SGHAT and CDR2 is FQNNGV. V gave up 10 bases and J gave up 0 bases, with 8 bases separating them. CDR3 in amino acids: CATSESTDTQYF. CDR3 nucleotides: TGTGCCACCTCAGAAAGCACAGATACGCAGTATTTT.

The chain uses TRBV27 and TRBJ2-1, with 16 bases identical to TRBD2. The V gene end was trimmed by 5 bases and the J gene end by 10 bases; junction bases not matched to a gene: 8. CDR1 MNHEY and CDR2 SMNVEV come from the germline V gene (reference sequence). This CDR3 region has 16 residues. The CDR3 region has the DNA TGTGCCAGCAGTCTCCGGGGGACTAGCGGGGGGGAAGAGCAGTTCTTC. It translates to CASSLRGTSGGEEQFF.

CDR3 bases: TGCAGCGTGGGGGGAGATGGGGCCGCTAACTATGGCTACACCTTC. It encodes CSVGGDGAANYGYTF. The chain carries TRBV29-1 and TRBJ1-2, with a weak D call TRBD1 (5 bases). V dropped 6 bases and J dropped 0 bases, with 17 bases sitting between them. From germline, CDR1 is SQVTM and CDR2 ANQGSEA. The CDR3 loop spans 15 amino acids.

J is TRBJ2-5 and V is TRBV28; D unclear. With 7 bases removed from V and 5 bases from J, the gap between germline ends came to 14 bases. CDR1 is MDHEN, CDR2 SYDVKM, per germline. The CDR3 totals 13 residues. The CDR3 region has the DNA TGTGCCAGCACCACTCAGGTTGGCGAGACCCAGTACTTC. It specifies CASTTQVGETQYF.

The chain recombines TRBV6-5 with TRBJ1-1; D may be TRBD1 (5 bases). CDR1 MNHEY and CDR2 SVGAGI come from the germline V gene. CDR3 length equals 13 residues. V lost 2 bases and J lost 5, with 9 bases in between. DNA of the CDR3: TGTGCCAGCAGTTACGACAGTCGGACTGAAGCTTTCTTT. Protein: CASSYDSRTEAFF.

The genes are TRBV11-2 and TRBJ2-3, with 10 bases identical to TRBD1. The CDR3 extends over 17 amino acids. Trimming cost V 1 base and J 3 bases; bases outside gene matches: 7. The germline CDR1 and CDR2 sequences are SGHAT and FQNNGV. The CDR3 loop reads CASSLGRGGQGTDTQYF. CDR3 nucleotide sequence: TGTGCCAGCAGCTTAGGAAGGGGGGGACAGGGGACAGATACGCAGTATTTT.

This chain links TRBV28 with TRBJ1-4; a weak D match, TRBD1 (6 bases). The CDR3 is 15 amino acids. Between the trimmed V and J ends, which lost 5 bases and 4 bases, there was a span of 14 bases. Germline V gene lookup returns CDR1 MDHEN and CDR2 SYDVKM. The CDR3 reads CASSALGGGNEKLFF. The CDR3, as DNA: TGTGCCAGCAGTGCCCTAGGGGGGGGTAATGAAAAACTGTTTTTT.

The chain uses TRBV11-2 and TRBJ2-7; D is undetermined. The V gene lost 0 bases and the J gene lost 3 bases, with 9 bases spanning the gap. The CDR3 is 14 residues long. Germline CDR1 SGHAT, CDR2 FQNNGV. The CDR3 protein is CASSLDPPNYEQYF. The DNA for the CDR3 is TGTGCCAGCAGCTTAGATCCCCCCAACTACGAGCAGTACTTC.

The chain links TRBV6-5 to TRBJ2-5, with 7 bases lining up with TRBD1. This CDR3 region has 14 residues. Germline V CDR1 and CDR2: MNHEY, SVGAGI. V gave up 4 bases and J gave up 5 bases; unmatched junction bases: 7. Here the CDR3 reads CASSLTGAGETQYF. Written as DNA, the CDR3 is TGTGCCAGCAGTTTAACAGGGGCCGGGGAGACCCAGTACTTC.